Described below is a single TCR beta chain sequence and its context. This sample is part of a study of spatial heterogeneity in lung cancer. V shed 5 bases, J shed 8 bases, and the junction held 9 bases outside the gene matches. This CDR3 has 16 residues. Per germline, CDR1 MNHEY and CDR2 SMNVEV (reference sequence). From the 5' RACE reads, TCRdb called clonotypes with MiXCR, one entry per CDR3 protein. The table has tens of thousands of distinct CDR3 sequences, approximately 10% seen once. The sample's time point: blood at routine non-recurrence follow-up after resection. Tumor, nontumor lung or frozen PBMC supplied whole RNA, sequenced without sorting.

The chain uses TRBV27 and TRBJ2-1; 13 nucleotides line up with TRBD2. The receptor was isolated from a male donor with early-stage non-small cell lung cancer. The specimen comprised PBMCs, sampled at follow-up. CDR3 in DNA: TGTGCCAGCAGTACCCGGACTAGCGGGAGAAGGGATGAGCAGTTCTTC. This translates into CASSTRTSGRRDEQFF.